Many counts were recorded for the clone carrying this TCR beta chain. As yet, its antigen is unknown. Germline V gene lookup returns CDR1 MNHEY and CDR2 SVGEGT. The V and J ends lost 1 base and 1 base respectively, with 1 base between them. This CDR3 region has 13 residues. TCRdb itself ran the reads through MiXCR, one entry per CDR3 protein. The table lists roughly 600,000 distinct CDR3 sequences, approximately 24% of them singletons, with approximately 8% in the top ten. The data stem from a study of T cell repertoires in cytomegalovirus infection. About the research overall: Public TCR beta signature analysis indicated the presence of both CMV infection and matching HLA type. Points from the study as a whole: Cumulative public TCR beta family frequency identified CMV carriers with the relevant HLA.

What was sequenced was CD8+ T cells from PBMCs. This clonotype was obtained from a human donor in good health (CMV status not recorded). Some clones in this sample may be carry-over from other donors' samples. J is TRBJ2-2 and V is TRBV6-2 or TRBV6-3, with no clear D. The CDR3 sequence is CASSYLNTGELFF. CDR3 in DNA: TGTGCCAGCAGTTACTTGAACACCGGGGAGCTGTTTTTT.